The clone carrying this T cell receptor beta chain was found a few times. Its matching antigen is unknown. Per germline, CDR1 MNHEY and CDR2 SVGAGI. The CDR3 totals 14 residues. The V and J ends lost 0 bases and 3 bases respectively, with 6 bases between them. The data are from a study of cytomegalovirus exposure and HLA in healthy donors. The PCR was carried out with 60 Vbeta primers and 13 Jbeta primers. The data were produced by immunoSEQ multiplex PCR, yet TCRdb's version contains in-frame clones alone and is incomplete. The sample holds about 130,000 clones, roughly 75% seen once. Study results and limitations: As confirmed in vitro, three CMV-associated chains were specific for CMV antigens. An analysis was carried out at a later point. It showed that HLA-associated TCR beta chains were more clonally expanded than equally common non-associated chains. Roughly uniform depth of sequencing across donors was assumed in presence/absence analyses. The study labeled more than 150 TCR beta chains cytomegalovirus-associated.

V is TRBV6-5 and J is TRBJ1-3; D gene ambiguous. The receptor comes from a man aged 30-40 years in good health and CMV-seronegative. Sequenced material: PBMCs. CDR3 coding DNA: TGTGCCAGCAGTTACTCCCGGGGTGGAAACACCATATATTTT. Its protein is CASSYSRGGNTIYF.